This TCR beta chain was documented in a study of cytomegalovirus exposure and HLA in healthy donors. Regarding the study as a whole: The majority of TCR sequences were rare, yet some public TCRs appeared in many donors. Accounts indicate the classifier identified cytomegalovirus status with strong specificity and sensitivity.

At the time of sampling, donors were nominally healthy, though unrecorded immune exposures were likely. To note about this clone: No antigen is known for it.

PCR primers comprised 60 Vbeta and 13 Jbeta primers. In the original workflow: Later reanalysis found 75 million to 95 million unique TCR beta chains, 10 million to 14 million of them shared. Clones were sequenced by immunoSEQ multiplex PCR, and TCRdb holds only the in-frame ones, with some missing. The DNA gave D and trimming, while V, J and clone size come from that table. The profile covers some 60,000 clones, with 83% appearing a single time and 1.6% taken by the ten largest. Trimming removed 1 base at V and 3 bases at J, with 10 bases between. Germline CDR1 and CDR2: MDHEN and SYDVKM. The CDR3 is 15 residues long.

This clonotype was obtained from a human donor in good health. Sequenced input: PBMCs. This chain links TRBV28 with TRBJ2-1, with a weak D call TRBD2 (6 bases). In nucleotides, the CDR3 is TGTGCCAGCAGTTTATCCGGCGGGATCTACAATGAGCAGTTCTTC. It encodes CASSLSGGIYNEQFF.